Each of the 15 T cell receptor beta chains below was sequenced from the same sample in a study of beta chain features in type 1 diabetes. The study reverse transcribed the entire isolated RNA, so it sequenced expressed TCRB transcripts. Measured with immunoSEQ multiplex PCR; TCRdb has only the in-frame clones, and not every one. The sample holds around 400,000 clones; about 12% are singletons and the top ten take 0.017%. Sequencing was carried out using naive CD4+ T cells from blood. The receptors originated from a man aged 18 to 30 in good health.

V usage is TRBV4-3 and J usage is TRBJ2-3; 11 bases are a match to TRBD2. This CDR3 spans 16 amino acids. From germline, CDR1 is LGHNA and CDR2 YSLEER. V shed 3 bases, J shed 7 bases, and the junction held 9 bases outside the gene matches. The chain's CDR3 is CASSHGLAGGRNTQYF. In DNA, the CDR3 is TGCGCCAGCAGCCATGGGTTAGCGGGGGGGCGAAATACGCAGTATTTT.

This chain connects TRBV5-1 to TRBJ2-7, with TRBD2 as a possible D gene (5 bases). The V gene's germline CDR1 is SGHRS and CDR2 YFSETQ. Between the trimmed V and J ends, which lost 0 bases and 1 base, there was a span of 8 bases. This CDR3 is built from 14 residues. The CDR3 DNA reads TGCGCCAGCAGCTTGGTACCGGGGTCCTACGAGCAGTACTTC. Protein sequence: CASSLVPGSYEQYF.

The chain joins TRBV6-5 to TRBJ2-2; 11 bases are a match to TRBD1. V was clipped by 5 bases and J by 7 bases; unmatched bases: 6. This CDR3 is 15 amino acids long. CDR1 is MNHEY and CDR2 is SVGAGI in the germline V gene. DNA of the CDR3: TGTGCCAGCAGTCAAGGGACAGGGGGACGCGGGGAGCTGTTTTTT. This codes for CASSQGTGGRGELFF.

V usage is TRBV30 and J usage is TRBJ2-3; D ambiguous. Germline V gives CDR1 GTSNPN, CDR2 SVGIG (reference sequence). The CDR3 extends over 14 amino acids. The V end lost 0 bases, the J end lost 2 bases, and 9 bases lay between the germline ends. The CDR3 DNA reads TGTGCCTGGAGTGTGCGGAGAGCCACAGATACGCAGTATTTT. It translates to CAWSVRRATDTQYF.

The chain has TRBV30 and TRBJ1-3; 7 positions agree with TRBD1. CDR1 and CDR2 (germline): GTSNPN, SVGIG (reference sequence). The CDR3 sequence is 14 residues long. Germline trimming cut 0 bases from V and 7 bases from J; bases unmatched to any gene: 6. The DNA for the CDR3 is TGTGCCTGGAGTGTAATGGCAGGGGGTAACACCATATATTTT. Encoded protein: CAWSVMAGGNTIYF.

The chain uses TRBV30 and TRBJ2-7; TRBD1 matches 7 bases. This CDR3 is 11 amino acids long. V dropped 5 bases and J dropped 2; count of bases not matched to a gene: 0. The germline V gene has CDR1 GTSNPN and CDR2 SVGIG (reference sequence). The CDR3 DNA follows: TGTGCCTGGGGACAGGCCTACGAGCAGTACTTC. Protein product: CAWGQAYEQYF.

V and J are TRBV6-5 and TRBJ1-6; tentatively, D is TRBD1 (6 bases). CDR1 and CDR2 (germline): MNHEY, SVGAGI. Trimming took off 4 bases at V and 6 bases at J, with 10 bases between the two ends. There are 14 residues in the CDR3. DNA of the CDR3: TGTGCCAGCAGTTTACAGGGTCCTAATTCACCCCTCCACTTT. Its protein product is CASSLQGPNSPLHF.

CDR3 DNA: TGTGCCAGCAGCCCCAGGGGGGTCACTAATGAAAAACTGTTTTTT. This translates into CASSPRGVTNEKLFF. The chain joins TRBV7-9 to TRBJ1-4, with 7 positions matching TRBD1. CDR3 size: 15 residues. Germline V gives CDR1 SEHNR, CDR2 FQNEAQ (reference sequence). With 5 bases clipped from V and 2 bases from J, the junction kept 5 bases outside the gene matches.

This clone was found many times. The chain recombines TRBV29-1 with TRBJ2-1; TRBD2 might be the D (6 bases). The V and J ends lost 7 bases and 4 bases respectively, with 17 bases between them. This CDR3 region has 14 residues. Germline V gene lookup returns CDR1 SQVTM and CDR2 ANQGSEA. The CDR3 reads CSGGAASGYNEQFF. CDR3 sequence (DNA): TGCAGCGGCGGGGCGGCGAGCGGATACAATGAGCAGTTCTTC.

A few counts support this clone. V is TRBV28 and J is TRBJ2-1; possible D gene TRBD2, 5 bases. Germline-derived CDR1 and CDR2 are MDHEN and SYDVKM. V lost 10 bases, J lost 2 bases, and 18 bases lay in between. The CDR3 is 15 amino acids. The CDR3 spells CATYKGAGAYNEQFF. CDR3 sequence (DNA): TGTGCCACCTACAAAGGCGCGGGTGCCTACAATGAGCAGTTCTTC.

In its sample, this clone was seen many times. This chain links TRBV28 with TRBJ2-7; no firm D call. The V end lost 3 bases, the J end lost 3 bases, and 3 bases lay between the germline ends. This CDR3 has 11 residues. The germline V gene has CDR1 MDHEN and CDR2 SYDVKM. The CDR3 sequence is CASSFRYEQYF. The CDR3 DNA follows: TGTGCCAGCAGTTTCCGCTACGAGCAGTACTTC.

This chain links TRBV7-9 with TRBJ1-2; 9 bases are shared with TRBD1. The CDR3 loop spans 15 amino acids. The V and J ends lost 2 bases and 4 bases, in that order; junction bases with no gene match: 5. CDR1 and CDR2 from the germline V gene are SEHNR and FQNEAQ (reference sequence). The DNA of the CDR3 is TGTGCCAGCAGCTTATGGGACAGGGCGGGCTATGGCTACACCTTC. It codes for CASSLWDRAGYGYTF.

This clone appeared a few times. The rearrangement joins TRBV23-1 to TRBJ2-7, with TRBD1 identical over 7 bases. TRBV23-1 carries the ORF label, with uncertain function. V gave up 4 bases and J gave up 2 bases; unmatched junction bases: 8. The CDR3 has 15 amino acids. CDR3 coding DNA: TGCGCCAGCAGTCGTAACCGGGACAGCCCCTACGAGCAGTACTTC. Residues: CASSRNRDSPYEQYF.

The rearrangement uses TRBV6-4 and TRBJ1-2, with D hard to call. V was cut by 4 bases and J by 1 base, with 13 bases left in between. The CDR3 covers 15 residues. The germline V gene encodes CDR1 MRHNA and CDR2 SNTAGT. CDR3 protein: CASSVHRLLNYGYTF. CDR3 sequence (DNA): TGTGCCAGCAGTGTGCATCGACTACTTAACTATGGCTACACCTTC.

This chain links TRBV5-1 with TRBJ2-4; no clear D. The V gene lost 2 bases and the J gene lost 5 bases, with 14 bases spanning the gap. The CDR3 length is 15 residues. CDR1 is SGHRS and CDR2 is YFSETQ in the germline V gene. The DNA of the CDR3 is TGCGCCAGCAGCTTTGGCCCCAGTGAACAAAACATTCAGTACTTC. It is translated as CASSFGPSEQNIQYF.